The 4 T cell receptor beta chains listed next were all sequenced from one sample in a study of shared clonotypes between healthy human individuals. Clones were sequenced by immunoSEQ multiplex PCR, and TCRdb holds only the in-frame ones, with some missing. The sample yields around 330,000 clones, roughly 70% seen once. Sequences were obtained from memory CD4+ T cells sorted from blood. Subset in this sample: CD45RA-negative fraction. These receptors all come from a young man in good health.

The V call is TRBV6-5, the J call TRBJ1-1, with a tentative D call TRBD1 (5 bases). Germline V gene sequence: CDR1 MNHEY, CDR2 SVGAGI. V dropped 6 bases and J dropped 7 bases, with 12 bases sitting between them. The CDR3 is 12 residues long. This chain's CDR3 is CASRGQGDEAFF. DNA for the CDR3: TGTGCCAGCAGGGGTCAGGGTGATGAAGCTTTCTTT.

The rearrangement uses TRBV2 and TRBJ2-3; no reliable D call. Trimming took 5 bases from V and 4 from J, leaving 7 bases between them. From germline, CDR1 is SNHLY and CDR2 FYNNEI. The CDR3 runs to 12 residues. The DNA for the CDR3 is TGTGCCAGCAGTCAGAGTGCAGATACGCAGTATTTT. Translation gives CASSQSADTQYF.

The genes are TRBV14 and TRBJ2-3; the D gene is possibly TRBD1 (6 bases). The CDR3 sequence is 16 residues long. Deletions cut 3 bases from V and 1 base from J, with 14 bases between. Germline CDR1 reads SGHDN; CDR2 reads FVKESK. This CDR3 reads CASSHNSGVGTDTQYF. In DNA, the CDR3 is TGTGCCAGCAGCCACAACTCAGGGGTGGGCACAGATACGCAGTATTTT.

The gene calls are TRBV5-1 and TRBJ2-2; 14 nucleotides match TRBD2. V lost 4 bases to trimming and J lost 5 bases; unmatched junction nucleotides: 13. Germline CDR1 reads SGHRS; CDR2 reads YFSETQ. The CDR3 totals 19 residues. CDR3 protein: CASSPYRTSGRPGTGELFF. DNA of the CDR3: TGCGCCAGCAGCCCCTACAGGACTAGCGGGAGGCCGGGAACCGGGGAGCTGTTTTTT.